This T cell receptor beta chain emerged from a study of blood T cell repertoires in COVID-19. Study details: PBMCs, B-cell-depleted T cells, or T cells provided the cDNA or gDNA that made up the material.

V lost 3 bases and J 1 base, leaving 15 bases between the germline ends. Germline V gene lookup returns CDR1 MRHNA and CDR2 SNTAGT. This CDR3 has 16 residues. Source study methods: Cell counts per sample came from amplifying reference gene primers. Repertoires were generated with immunoSEQ multiplex PCR, while TCRdb's copy carries only in-frame clones and drops some. V and J calls and clone size are those listed in that table; D and trimming were worked out from the DNA. The sample yields about 55,000 clones, 82% seen once. The specimen was peripheral blood. The sequence derives from a human donor in a cohort sampled during active or convalescent COVID-19. The chain joins TRBV6-4 to TRBJ1-2, with a weak D call TRBD1 (5 bases). CDR3 protein: CASSDLADDSNYGYTF. The CDR3 DNA reads TGTGCCAGCAGTGATCTCGCCGACGACAGTAACTATGGCTACACCTTC.